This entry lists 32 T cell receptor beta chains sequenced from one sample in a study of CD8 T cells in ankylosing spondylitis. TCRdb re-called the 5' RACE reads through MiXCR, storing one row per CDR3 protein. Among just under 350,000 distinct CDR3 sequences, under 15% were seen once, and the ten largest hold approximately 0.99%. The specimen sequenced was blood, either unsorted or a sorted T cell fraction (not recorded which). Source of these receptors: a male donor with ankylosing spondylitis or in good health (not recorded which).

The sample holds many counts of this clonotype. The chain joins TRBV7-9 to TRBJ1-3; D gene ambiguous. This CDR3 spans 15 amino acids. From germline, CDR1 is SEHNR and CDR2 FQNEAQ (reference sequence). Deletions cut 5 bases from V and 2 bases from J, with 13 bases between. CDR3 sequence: CASSPPFRAGNTIYF. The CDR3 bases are TGTGCCAGCAGCCCGCCCTTTCGGGCTGGAAACACCATATATTTT.

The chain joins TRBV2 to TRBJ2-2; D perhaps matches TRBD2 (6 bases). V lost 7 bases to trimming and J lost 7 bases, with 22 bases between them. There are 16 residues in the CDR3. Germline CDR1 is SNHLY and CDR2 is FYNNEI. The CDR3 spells CASNLLAPRNGGELFF. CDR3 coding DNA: TGTGCCAGCAACTTACTAGCTCCTCGTAACGGCGGGGAGCTGTTTTTT.

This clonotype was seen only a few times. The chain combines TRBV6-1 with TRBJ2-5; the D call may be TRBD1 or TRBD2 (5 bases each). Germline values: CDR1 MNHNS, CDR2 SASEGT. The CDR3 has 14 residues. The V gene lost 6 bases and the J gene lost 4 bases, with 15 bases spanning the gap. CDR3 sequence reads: CASRVRGGGETQYF. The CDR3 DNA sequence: TGTGCCAGCAGAGTTAGGGGCGGAGGAGAGACCCAGTACTTC.

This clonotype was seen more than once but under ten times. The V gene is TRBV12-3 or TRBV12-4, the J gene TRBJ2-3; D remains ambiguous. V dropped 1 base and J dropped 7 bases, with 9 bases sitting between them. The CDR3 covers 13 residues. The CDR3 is CASSLGAPHTQYF. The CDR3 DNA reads TGTGCCAGCAGTTTAGGGGCACCACATACGCAGTATTTT.

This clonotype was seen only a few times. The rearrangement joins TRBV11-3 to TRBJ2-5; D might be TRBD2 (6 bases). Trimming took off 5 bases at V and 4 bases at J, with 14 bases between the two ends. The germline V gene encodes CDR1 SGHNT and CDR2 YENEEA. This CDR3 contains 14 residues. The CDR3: CASSPRESPETQYF. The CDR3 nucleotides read TGTGCCAGCAGCCCACGGGAGAGTCCAGAGACCCAGTACTTC.

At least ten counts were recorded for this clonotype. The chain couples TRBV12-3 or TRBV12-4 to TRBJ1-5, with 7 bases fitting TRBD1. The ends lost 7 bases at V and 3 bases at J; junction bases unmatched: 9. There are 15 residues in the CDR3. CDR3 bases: TGTGCCAGCACAATGACAGGGAATTCCAATCAGCCCCAGCATTTT. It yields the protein CASTMTGNSNQPQHF.

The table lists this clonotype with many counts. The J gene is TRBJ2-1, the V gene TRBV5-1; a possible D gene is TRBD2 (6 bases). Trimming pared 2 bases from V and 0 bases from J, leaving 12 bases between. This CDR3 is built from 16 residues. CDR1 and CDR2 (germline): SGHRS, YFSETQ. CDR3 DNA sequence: TGCGCCAGCAGCTTAGTAGCGGAGAGCTCCTACAATGAGCAGTTCTTC. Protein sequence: CASSLVAESSYNEQFF.

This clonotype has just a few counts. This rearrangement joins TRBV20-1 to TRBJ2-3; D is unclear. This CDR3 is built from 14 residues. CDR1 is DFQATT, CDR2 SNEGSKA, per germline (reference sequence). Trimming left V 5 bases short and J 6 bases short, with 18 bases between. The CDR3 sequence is CSAPPGPDPDTQYF. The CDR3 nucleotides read TGCAGTGCTCCCCCCGGGCCCGACCCTGATACGCAGTATTTT.

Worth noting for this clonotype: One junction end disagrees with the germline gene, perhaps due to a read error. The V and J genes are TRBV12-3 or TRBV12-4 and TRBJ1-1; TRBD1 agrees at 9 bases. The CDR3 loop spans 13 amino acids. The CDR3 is CASNLQGARKLLF. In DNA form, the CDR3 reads TGTGCCAGCAACCTACAGGGGGCACGGAAGCTTCTCTTT.

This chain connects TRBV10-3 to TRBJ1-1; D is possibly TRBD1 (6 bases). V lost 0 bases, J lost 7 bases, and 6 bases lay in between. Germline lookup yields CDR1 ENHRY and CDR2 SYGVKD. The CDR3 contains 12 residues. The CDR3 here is CAISESTGEAFF. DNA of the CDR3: TGTGCCATCAGTGAGTCGACAGGTGAAGCTTTCTTT.

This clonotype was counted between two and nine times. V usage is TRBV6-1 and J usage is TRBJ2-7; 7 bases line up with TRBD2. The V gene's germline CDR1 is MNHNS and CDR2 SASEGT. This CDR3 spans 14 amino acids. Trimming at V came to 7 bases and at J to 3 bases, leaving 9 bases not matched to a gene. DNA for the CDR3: TGTGCCAGCACAAACCTGGGGGGGTACTACGAGCAGTACTTC. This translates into CASTNLGGYYEQYF.

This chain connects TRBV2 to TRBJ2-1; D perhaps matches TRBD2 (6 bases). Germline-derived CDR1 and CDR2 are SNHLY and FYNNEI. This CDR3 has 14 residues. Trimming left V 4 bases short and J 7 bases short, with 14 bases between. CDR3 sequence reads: CASSVGGGWNEQFF. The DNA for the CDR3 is TGTGCCAGCAGTGTGGGGGGTGGATGGAATGAGCAGTTCTTC.

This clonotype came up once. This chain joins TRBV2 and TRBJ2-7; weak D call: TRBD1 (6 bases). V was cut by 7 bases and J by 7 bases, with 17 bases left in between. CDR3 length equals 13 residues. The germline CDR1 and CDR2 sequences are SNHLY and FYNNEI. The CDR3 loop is CASKGRGLGEQYF. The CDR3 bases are TGTGCCAGCAAGGGCAGGGGCTTGGGGGAGCAGTACTTC.

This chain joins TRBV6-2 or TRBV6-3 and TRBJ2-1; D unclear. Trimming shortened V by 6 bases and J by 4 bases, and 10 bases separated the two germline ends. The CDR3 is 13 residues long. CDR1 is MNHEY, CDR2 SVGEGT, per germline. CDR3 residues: CASRLDMYNEQFF. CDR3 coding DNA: TGTGCCAGCAGATTGGATATGTACAATGAGCAGTTCTTC.

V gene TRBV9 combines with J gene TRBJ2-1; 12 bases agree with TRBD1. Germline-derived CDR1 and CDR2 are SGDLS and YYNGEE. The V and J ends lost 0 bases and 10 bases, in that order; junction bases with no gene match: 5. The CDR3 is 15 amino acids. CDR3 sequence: CASSVGGTGGVEQFF. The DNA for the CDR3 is TGTGCCAGCAGCGTAGGCGGGACAGGGGGCGTAGAGCAGTTCTTC.

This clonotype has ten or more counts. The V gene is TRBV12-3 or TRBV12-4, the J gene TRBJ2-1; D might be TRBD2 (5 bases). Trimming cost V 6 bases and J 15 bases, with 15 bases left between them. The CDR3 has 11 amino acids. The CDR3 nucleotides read TGTGCCAGCAGCCTAAGTTCCCGGGGGTTCTTC. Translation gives CASSLSSRGFF.

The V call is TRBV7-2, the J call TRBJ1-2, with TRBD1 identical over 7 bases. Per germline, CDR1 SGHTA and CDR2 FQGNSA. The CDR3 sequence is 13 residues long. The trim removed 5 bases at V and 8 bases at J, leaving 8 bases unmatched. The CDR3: CASSRGTEGGYTF. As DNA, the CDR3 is TGTGCCAGCAGCCGGGGGACAGAGGGAGGCTACACCTTC.

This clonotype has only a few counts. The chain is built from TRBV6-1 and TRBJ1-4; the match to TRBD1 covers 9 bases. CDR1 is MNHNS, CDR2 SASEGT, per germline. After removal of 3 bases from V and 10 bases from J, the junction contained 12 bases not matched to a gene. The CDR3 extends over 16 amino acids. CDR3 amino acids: CASSDGDRANSRKLFF. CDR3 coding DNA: TGTGCCAGCAGTGATGGGGACAGGGCCAATTCGCGAAAACTGTTTTTT.

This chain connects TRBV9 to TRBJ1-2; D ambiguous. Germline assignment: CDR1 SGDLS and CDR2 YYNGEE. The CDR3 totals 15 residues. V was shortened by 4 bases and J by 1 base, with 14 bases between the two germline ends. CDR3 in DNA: TGTGCCAGCAGCACGAGACCGGGCTTTAACTATGGCTACACCTTC. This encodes CASSTRPGFNYGYTF.

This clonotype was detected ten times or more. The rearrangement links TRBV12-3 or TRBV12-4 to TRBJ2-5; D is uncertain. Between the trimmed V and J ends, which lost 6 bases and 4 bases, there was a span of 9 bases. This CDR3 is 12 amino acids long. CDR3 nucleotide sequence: TGTGCCAGCAGCCCTTCCCGAGAGACCCAGTACTTC. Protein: CASSPSRETQYF.

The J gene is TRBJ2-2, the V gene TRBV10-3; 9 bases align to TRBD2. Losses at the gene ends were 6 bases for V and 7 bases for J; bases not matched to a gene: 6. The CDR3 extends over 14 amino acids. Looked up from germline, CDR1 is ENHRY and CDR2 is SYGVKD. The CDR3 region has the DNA TGTGCCATCAGCGCCGGGACTAGCTTCGGGGAGCTGTTTTTT. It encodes CAISAGTSFGELFF.

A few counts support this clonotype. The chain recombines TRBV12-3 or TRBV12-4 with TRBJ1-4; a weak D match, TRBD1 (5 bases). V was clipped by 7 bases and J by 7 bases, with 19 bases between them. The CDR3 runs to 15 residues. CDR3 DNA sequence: TGTGCCAGCACCCAAAGTGGGGGTAGGGGTGAAAAACTGTTTTTT. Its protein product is CASTQSGGRGEKLFF.

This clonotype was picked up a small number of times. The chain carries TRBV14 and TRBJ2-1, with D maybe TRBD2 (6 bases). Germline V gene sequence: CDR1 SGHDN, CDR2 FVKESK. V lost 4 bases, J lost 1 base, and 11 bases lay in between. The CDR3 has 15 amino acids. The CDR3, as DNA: TGTGCCAGCAGCCCCCTGCGGGGATCCTACAATGAGCAGTTCTTC. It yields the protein CASSPLRGSYNEQFF. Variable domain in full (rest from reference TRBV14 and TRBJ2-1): EAGVTQFPSHSVIEKGQTVTLRCDPISGHDNLYWYRRVMGKEIKFLLHFVKESKQDESGMPNNRFLAERTGGTYSTLKVQPAELEDSGVYFCASSPLRGSYNEQFFGPGTRLTVL.

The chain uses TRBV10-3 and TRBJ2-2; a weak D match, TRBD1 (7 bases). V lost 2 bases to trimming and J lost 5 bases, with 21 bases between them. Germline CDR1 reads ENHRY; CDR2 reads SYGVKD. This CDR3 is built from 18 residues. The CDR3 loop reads CAISETVGGQTLTGELFF. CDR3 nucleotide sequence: TGTGCCATCAGTGAGACGGTCGGGGGACAGACCTTAACCGGGGAGCTGTTTTTT.

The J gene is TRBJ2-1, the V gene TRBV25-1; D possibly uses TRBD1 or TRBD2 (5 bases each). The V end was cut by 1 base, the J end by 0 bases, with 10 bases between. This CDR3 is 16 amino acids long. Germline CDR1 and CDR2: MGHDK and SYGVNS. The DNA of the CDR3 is TGTGCCAGCAGTGAATTTGGGACGGCCTCCTACAATGAGCAGTTCTTC. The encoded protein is CASSEFGTASYNEQFF.

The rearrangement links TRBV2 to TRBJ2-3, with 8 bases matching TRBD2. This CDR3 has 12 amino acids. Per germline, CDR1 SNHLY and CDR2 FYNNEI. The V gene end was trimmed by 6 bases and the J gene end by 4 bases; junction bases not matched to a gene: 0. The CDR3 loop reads CASRRGADTQYF. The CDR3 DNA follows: TGTGCCAGCAGGCGGGGGGCAGATACGCAGTATTTT.

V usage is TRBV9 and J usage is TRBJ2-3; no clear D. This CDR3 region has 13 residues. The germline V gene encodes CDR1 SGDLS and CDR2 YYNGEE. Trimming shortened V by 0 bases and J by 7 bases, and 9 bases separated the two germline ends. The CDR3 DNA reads TGTGCCAGCAGCGTAGAGCGTGGGAATACGCAGTATTTT. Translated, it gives CASSVERGNTQYF.

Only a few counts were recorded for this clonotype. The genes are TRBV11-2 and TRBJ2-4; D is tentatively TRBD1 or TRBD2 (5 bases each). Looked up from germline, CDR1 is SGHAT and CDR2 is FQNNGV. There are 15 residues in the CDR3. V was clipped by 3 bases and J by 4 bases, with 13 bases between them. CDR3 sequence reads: CASSFTGTEKNIQYF. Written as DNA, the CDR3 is TGTGCCAGCAGCTTTACCGGGACCGAAAAAAACATTCAGTACTTC.

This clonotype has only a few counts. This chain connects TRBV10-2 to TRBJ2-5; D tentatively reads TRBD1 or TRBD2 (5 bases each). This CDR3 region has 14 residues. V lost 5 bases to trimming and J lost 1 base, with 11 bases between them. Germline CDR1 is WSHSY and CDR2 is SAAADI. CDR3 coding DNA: TGCGCCAGCAGTTCTAACGGGGCCCAAGAGACCCAGTACTTC. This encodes CASSSNGAQETQYF.

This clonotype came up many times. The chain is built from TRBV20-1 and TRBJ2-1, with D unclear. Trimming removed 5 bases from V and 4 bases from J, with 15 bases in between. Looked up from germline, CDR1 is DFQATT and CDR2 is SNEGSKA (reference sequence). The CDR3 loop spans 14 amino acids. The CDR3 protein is CSASPGRRYNEQFF. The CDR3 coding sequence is TGCAGTGCTTCCCCCGGACGGAGATACAATGAGCAGTTCTTC.

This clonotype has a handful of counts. The CDR3 region has the DNA TGTGCCAGCAGCCCGCTGACAGGGTATAGCTACGAGCAGTACTTC. Its protein is CASSPLTGYSYEQYF. V and J are TRBV7-9 and TRBJ2-7; TRBD1 agrees at 7 bases. The CDR3 contains 15 residues. Germline CDR1 and CDR2: SEHNR and FQNEAQ (reference sequence). Trimming took 5 bases from V and 3 from J; bases not matched to a gene: 10.

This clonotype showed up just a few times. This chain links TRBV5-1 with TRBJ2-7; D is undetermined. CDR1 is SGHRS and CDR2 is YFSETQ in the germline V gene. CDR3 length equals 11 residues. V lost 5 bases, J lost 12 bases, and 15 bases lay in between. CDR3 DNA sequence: TGCGCCAGCAGGGGTCTAGGACCGGCGTACTTC. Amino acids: CASRGLGPAYF.